The clone carrying this T cell receptor beta chain was counted many times. Its antigen remains unidentified. This entry comes from a study of early T cells in non-severe SARS-CoV-2 infection. Study details: The sequenced material was bulk RNA from unsorted whole blood, and its chains were unpaired. Study results and caveats: CD4 and private specificities were missed by VDJdb matching, which favored anti-spike CD8 responses.

The CDR3 is made up of 13 amino acids. The junction had 5 bases not matched to a gene; V was cut back by 6 bases and J by 6 bases. Germline-derived CDR1 and CDR2 are MDHEN and SYDVKM. Each cDNA molecule carried a unique molecular identifier. TCRdb reanalysed the 5' RACE reads using MiXCR and keeps one entry per CDR3 protein. The sample holds over 95,000 distinct CDR3 sequences, around 17% seen once. The specimen sequenced was whole blood. The rearrangement uses TRBV28 and TRBJ1-5, with TRBD1 matching 7 bases. This clonotype was sampled from an adult who was a healthcare worker with PCR-confirmed SARS-CoV-2 infection or an uninfected control (not recorded which). CDR3 protein: CASRPTGTQPQHF. CDR3 coding DNA: TGTGCCAGCAGACCGACAGGGACTCAGCCCCAGCATTTT. The complete variable domain, with remaining parts taken from reference TRBV28 and TRBJ1-5, reads DVKVTQSSRYLVKRTGEKVFLECVQDMDHENMFWYRQDPGLGLRLIYFSYDVKMKEKGDIPEGYSVSREKKERFSLILESASTNQTSMYLCASRPTGTQPQHFGDGTRLSIL.